This T cell receptor (beta chain) emerged from a study of STAT5B mutations in CD4+ large granular lymphocyte leukemia. General study results and limits: TRBV06-family usage was enriched in top patient clones (8/27) versus controls (2/35).

The CDR3 is 16 residues long. Germline CDR1 is SSHAT and CDR2 is FNYEAQ (reference sequence). There are a few counts of this clone. Its antigen is unidentified. Sequence at one end of the junction differs from germline and may be a read error. This was a survey-level run. Original handling: A productive frequency of 2.59 x 10-5 was the lowest detectable. The repertoire was sequenced with immunoSEQ multiplex PCR; TCRdb's copy has only in-frame clones and lacks some. For V, J and clone size, that table is used; D and trimming come from the DNA. The table shows fewer than 40,000 clones, with about 71% occurring only once.

The chain links TRBV7-7 to TRBJ2-2, with 11 bases identical to TRBD1. This receptor was obtained from a human donor in good health. The sequenced material came from CD4+ T cells from blood buffy coats. CDR3 sequence (DNA): TGTGCTAGCAGCTTAGCCGGACAGGGGGCTGGCGGGGAGCTGTTTTTT. It is translated as CASSLAGQGAGGELFF.